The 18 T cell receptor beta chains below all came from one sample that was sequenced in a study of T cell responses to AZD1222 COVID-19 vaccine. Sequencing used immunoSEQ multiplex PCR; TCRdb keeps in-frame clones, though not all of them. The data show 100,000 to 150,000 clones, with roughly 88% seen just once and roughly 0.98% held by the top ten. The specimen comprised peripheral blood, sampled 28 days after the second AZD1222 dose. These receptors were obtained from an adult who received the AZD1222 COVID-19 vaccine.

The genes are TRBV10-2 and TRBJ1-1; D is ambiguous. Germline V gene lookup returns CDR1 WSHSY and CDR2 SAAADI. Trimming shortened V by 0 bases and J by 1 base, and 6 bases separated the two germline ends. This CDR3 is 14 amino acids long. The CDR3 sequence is CASSESLTNTEAFF. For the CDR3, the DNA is TGCGCCAGCAGTGAGTCGCTCACGAACACTGAAGCTTTCTTT.

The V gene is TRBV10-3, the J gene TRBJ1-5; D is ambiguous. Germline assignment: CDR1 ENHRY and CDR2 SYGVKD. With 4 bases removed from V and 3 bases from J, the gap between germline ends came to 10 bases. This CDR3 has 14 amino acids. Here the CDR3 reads CAISGGQTNQPQHF. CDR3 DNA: TGTGCCATCAGTGGGGGTCAGACCAATCAGCCCCAGCATTTT.

CDR3 region: CASTRDRGGISPLHF. The CDR3 nucleotides are TGTGCCAGCACCCGGGACAGGGGGGGGATTTCACCCCTCCACTTT. The rearrangement joins TRBV27 to TRBJ1-6; TRBD1 agrees at 11 bases. This CDR3 is 15 amino acids long. Germline V lookup: CDR1 MNHEY, CDR2 SMNVEV (reference sequence). The junction had 8 bases not matched to a gene; V was cut back by 7 bases and J by 9 bases.

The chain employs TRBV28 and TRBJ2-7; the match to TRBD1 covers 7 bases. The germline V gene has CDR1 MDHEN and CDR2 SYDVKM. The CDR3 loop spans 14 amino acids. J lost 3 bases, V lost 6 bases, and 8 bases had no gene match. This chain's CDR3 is CASSPTGFDYEQYF. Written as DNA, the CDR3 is TGTGCCAGCAGCCCGACAGGGTTTGACTACGAGCAGTACTTC.

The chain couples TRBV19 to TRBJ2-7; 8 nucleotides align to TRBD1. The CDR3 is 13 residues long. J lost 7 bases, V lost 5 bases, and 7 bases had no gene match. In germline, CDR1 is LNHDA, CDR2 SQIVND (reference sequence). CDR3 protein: CASSPPGGEEQYF. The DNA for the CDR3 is TGTGCCAGTAGTCCCCCAGGGGGCGAGGAGCAGTACTTC. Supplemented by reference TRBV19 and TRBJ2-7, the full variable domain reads DGGITQSPKYLFRKEGQNVTLSCEQNLNHDAMYWYRQDPGQGLRLIYYSQIVNDFQKGDIAEGYSVSREKKESFPLTVTSAQKNPTAFYLCASSPPGGEEQYFGPGTRLTVT.

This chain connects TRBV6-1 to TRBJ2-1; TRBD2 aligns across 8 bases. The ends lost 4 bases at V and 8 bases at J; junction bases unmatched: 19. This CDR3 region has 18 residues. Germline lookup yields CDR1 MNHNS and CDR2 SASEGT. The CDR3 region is CASSGPIAVAGFFYEQFF. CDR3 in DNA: TGTGCCAGCAGTGGTCCAATCGCGGTAGCGGGGTTTTTTTATGAGCAGTTCTTC.

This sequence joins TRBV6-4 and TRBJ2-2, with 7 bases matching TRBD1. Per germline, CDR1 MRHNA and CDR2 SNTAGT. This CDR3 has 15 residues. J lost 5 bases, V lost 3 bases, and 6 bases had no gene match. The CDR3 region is CASSEGGRETGELFF. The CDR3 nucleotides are TGTGCCAGCAGTGAAGGGGGCAGGGAGACCGGGGAGCTGTTTTTT.

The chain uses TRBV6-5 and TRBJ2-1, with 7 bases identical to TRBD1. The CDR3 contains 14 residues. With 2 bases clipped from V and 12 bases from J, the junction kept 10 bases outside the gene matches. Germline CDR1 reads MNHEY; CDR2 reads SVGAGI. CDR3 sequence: CASSYGTAEMGQFF. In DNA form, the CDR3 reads TGTGCCAGCAGTTACGGGACAGCGGAAATGGGGCAGTTCTTC.

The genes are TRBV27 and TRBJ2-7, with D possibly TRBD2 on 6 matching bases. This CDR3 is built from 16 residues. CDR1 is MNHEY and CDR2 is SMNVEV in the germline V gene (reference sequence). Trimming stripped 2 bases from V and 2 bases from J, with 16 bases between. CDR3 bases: TGTGCCAGCAGTTTAAGAGCCAGCGGGCAACCCTACGAGCAGTACTTC. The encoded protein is CASSLRASGQPYEQYF.

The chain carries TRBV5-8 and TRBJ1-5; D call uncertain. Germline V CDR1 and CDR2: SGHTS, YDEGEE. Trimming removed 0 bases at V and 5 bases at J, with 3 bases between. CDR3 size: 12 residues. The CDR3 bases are TGTGCCAGCAGCTTGGGGTATCAGCCCCAGCATTTT. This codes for CASSLGYQPQHF.

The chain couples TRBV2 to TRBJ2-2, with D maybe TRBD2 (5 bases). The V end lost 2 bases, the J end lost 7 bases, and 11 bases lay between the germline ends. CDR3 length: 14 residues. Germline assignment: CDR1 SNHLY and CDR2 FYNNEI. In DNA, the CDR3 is TGTGCCAGCAGTGAAACGGGATCGGTCGGGGAGCTGTTTTTT. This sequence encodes CASSETGSVGELFF.

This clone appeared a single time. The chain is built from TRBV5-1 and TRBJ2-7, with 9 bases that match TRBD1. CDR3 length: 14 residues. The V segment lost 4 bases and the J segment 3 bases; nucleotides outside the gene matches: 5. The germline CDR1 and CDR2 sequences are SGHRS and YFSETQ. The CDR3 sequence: CASSTGQGLYEQYF. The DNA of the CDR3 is TGCGCCAGCAGCACGGGACAGGGACTCTACGAGCAGTACTTC.

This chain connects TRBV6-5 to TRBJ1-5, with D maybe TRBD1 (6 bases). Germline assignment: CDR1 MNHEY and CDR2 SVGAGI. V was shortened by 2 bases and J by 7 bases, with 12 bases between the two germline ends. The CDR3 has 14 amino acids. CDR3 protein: CASSYVRGGQPQHF. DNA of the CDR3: TGTGCCAGCAGTTACGTCAGGGGAGGACAGCCCCAGCATTTT.

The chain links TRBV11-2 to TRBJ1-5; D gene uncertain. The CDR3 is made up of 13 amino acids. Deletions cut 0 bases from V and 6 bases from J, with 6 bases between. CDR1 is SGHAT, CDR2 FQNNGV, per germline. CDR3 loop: CASSLDPIQPQHF. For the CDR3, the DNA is TGTGCCAGCAGCTTAGATCCAATTCAGCCCCAGCATTTT. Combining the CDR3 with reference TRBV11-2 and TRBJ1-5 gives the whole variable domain EAGVAQSPRYKIIEKRQSVAFWCNPISGHATLYWYQQILGQGPKLLIQFQNNGVVDDSQLPKDRFSAERLKGVDSTLKIQPAKLEDSAVYLCASSLDPIQPQHFGDGTRLSIL.

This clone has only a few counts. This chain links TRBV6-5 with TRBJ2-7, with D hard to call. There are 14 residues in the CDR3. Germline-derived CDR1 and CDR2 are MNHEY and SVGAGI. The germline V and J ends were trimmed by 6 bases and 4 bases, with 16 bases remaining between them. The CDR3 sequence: CASSGLSNLYEQYF. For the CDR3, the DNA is TGTGCCAGCAGCGGGTTATCTAATTTGTACGAGCAGTACTTC.

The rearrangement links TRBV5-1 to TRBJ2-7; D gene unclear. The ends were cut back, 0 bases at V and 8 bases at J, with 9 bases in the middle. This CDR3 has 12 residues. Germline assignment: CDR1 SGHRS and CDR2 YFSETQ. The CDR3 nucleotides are TGCGCCAGCAGCTTGGAAAGAGATAAGCAGTACTTC. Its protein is CASSLERDKQYF.

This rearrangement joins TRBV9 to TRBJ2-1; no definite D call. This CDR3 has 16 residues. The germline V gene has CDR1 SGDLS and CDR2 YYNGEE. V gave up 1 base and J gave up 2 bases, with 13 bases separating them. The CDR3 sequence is CASSVPTGRAYNEQFF. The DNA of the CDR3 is TGTGCCAGCAGCGTACCCACCGGTCGTGCCTACAATGAGCAGTTCTTC.

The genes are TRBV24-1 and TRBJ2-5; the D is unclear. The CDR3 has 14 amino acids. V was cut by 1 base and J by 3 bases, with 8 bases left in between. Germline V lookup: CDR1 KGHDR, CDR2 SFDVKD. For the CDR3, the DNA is TGTGCCACCAGTGATTTCCGGGTCGAAGAGACCCAGTACTTC. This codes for CATSDFRVEETQYF.